This T cell receptor beta chain was profiled in a study of blood T cells in healthy people across ages. Each donor had 7.5 to 10 milliliters of peripheral blood drawn. Whenever a sample was processed, at least 6 million PBMCs were isolated. Each sample yielded at least 5 micrograms of PBMC total RNA. Then a second PCR, running roughly 7 to 12 cycles, was carried out with a sample-barcoded 5' primer and a J-beta primer mix. A single record per CDR3 protein comes from TCRdb applying MiXCR to the 5' RACE reads. This sample has more than 600,000 distinct CDR3 sequences, with 20% to 30% found just once. This CDR3 has 16 residues. Trimming pared 3 bases from V and 0 bases from J, leaving 12 bases between. Germline CDR1 is MGHRA and CDR2 is YSYEKL. The data also belong to a second study, concerning T cells of mothers and their children.

The source is a boy aged 5 to 17 in good health. Specimen: blood. This chain joins TRBV4-1 and TRBJ2-1; no clear D gene. The CDR3 spells CASSQETSRSYNEQFF. CDR3 bases: TGCGCCAGCAGCCAGGAAACATCGCGCTCCTACAATGAGCAGTTCTTC.